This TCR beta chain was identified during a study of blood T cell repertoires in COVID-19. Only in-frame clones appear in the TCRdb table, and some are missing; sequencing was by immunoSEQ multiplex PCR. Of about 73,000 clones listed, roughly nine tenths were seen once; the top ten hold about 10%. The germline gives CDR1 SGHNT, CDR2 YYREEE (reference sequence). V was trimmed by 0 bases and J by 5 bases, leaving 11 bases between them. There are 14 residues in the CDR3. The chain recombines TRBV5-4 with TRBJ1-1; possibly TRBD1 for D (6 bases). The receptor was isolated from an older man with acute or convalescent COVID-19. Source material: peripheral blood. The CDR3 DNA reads TGTGCCAGCAGCTTGGCAGGGAGGGGGACTGAAGCTTTCTTT. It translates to CASSLAGRGTEAFF. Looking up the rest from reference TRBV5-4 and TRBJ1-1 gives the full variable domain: ETGVTQSPTHLIKTRGQQVTLRCSSQSGHNTVSWYQQALGQGPQFIFQYYREEENGRGNFPPRFSGLQFPNYSSELNVNALELDDSALYLCASSLAGRGTEAFFGQGTRLTVV.